The TCR beta chain under discussion was sequenced for a study of cytomegalovirus exposure and HLA in healthy donors. Both 60 Vbeta primers and 13 Jbeta primers went into the PCR. Here immunoSEQ multiplex PCR was the method, and the copy in TCRdb shows in-frame clones only, minus some. The data hold around 120,000 clones, with about 80% observed a single time. The CDR3 runs 16 residues. V lost 1 base and J lost 8, with 21 bases in between. Germline CDR1 is MGHRA and CDR2 is YSYEKL. The gene calls are TRBV4-1 and TRBJ2-7, with D tentatively TRBD2 (6 bases). The specimen was PBMCs. This TCR derives from a man aged 50 to 59 in good health and CMV-seropositive. This chain's CDR3 is CASSQGSTSFGGQQYF. For the CDR3, the DNA is TGCGCCAGCAGCCAAGGGAGTACTAGCTTCGGAGGGCAGCAGTACTTC.